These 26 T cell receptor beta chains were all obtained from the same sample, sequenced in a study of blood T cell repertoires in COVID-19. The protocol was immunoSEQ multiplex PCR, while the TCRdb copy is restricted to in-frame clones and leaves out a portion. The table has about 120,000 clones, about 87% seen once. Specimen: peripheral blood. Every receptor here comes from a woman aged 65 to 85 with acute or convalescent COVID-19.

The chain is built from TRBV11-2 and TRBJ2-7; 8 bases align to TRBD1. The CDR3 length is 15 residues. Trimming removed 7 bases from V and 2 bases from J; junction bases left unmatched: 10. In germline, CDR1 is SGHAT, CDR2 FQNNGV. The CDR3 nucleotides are TGTGCCAGCACCGCCCGGACAGGGTCTGCCTACGAGCAGTACTTC. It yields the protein CASTARTGSAYEQYF.

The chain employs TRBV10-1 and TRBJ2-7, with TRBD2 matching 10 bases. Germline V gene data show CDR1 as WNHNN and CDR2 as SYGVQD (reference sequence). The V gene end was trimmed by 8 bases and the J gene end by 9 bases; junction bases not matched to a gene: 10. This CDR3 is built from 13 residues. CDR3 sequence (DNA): TGCGCCAGCGGTCTAGCGGGGGAGAATGTGCAGTACTTC. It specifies CASGLAGENVQYF.

In nucleotides, the CDR3 is TGTGCCGGGGGGGGTGTCAGGAGGAACACTGAAGCTTTCTTT. Its translation is CAGGGVRRNTEAFF. V gene TRBV6-5 combines with J gene TRBJ1-1; weak D call: TRBD1 (5 bases). Germline lookup yields CDR1 MNHEY and CDR2 SVGAGI. The CDR3 consists of 14 residues. V shed 11 bases and J shed 1 base, with 17 bases lying between them.

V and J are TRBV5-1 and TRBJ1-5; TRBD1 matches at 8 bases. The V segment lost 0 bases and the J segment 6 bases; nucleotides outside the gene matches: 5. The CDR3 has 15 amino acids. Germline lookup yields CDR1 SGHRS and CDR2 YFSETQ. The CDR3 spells CASSLGTGIVQPQHF. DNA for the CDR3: TGCGCCAGCAGCTTGGGGACAGGGATCGTTCAGCCCCAGCATTTT.

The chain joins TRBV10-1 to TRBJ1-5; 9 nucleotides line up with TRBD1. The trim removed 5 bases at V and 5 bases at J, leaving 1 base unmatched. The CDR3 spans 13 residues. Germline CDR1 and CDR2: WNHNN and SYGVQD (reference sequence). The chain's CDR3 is CASSRDRDQPQHF. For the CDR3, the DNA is TGCGCCAGCAGTCGGGACAGGGATCAGCCCCAGCATTTT.

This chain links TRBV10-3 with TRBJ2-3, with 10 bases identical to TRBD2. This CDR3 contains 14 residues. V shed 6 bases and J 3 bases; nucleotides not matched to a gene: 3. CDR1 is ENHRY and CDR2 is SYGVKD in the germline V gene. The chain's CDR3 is CAIRSGLATDTQYF. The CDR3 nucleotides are TGTGCCATCAGATCGGGACTAGCGACAGATACGCAGTATTTT.

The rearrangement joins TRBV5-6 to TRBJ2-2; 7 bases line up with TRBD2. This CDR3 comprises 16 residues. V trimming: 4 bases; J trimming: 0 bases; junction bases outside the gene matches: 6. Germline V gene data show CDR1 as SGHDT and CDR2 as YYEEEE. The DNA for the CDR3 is TGTGCCAGCAGCCGACTAGCTGACGCGAACACCGGGGAGCTGTTTTTT. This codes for CASSRLADANTGELFF. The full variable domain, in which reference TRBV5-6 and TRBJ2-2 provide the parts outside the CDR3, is DAGVTQSPTHLIKTRGQQVTLRCSPKSGHDTVSWYQQALGQGPQFIFQYYEEEERQRGNFPDRFSGHQFPNYSSELNVNALLLGDSALYLCASSRLADANTGELFFGEGSRLTVL.

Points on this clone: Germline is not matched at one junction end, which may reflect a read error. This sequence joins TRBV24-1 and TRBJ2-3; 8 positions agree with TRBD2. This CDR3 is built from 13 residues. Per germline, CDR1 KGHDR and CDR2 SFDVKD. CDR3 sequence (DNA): TGTGCCACCAGTGACCAACGAGCGGGGGAACCACATTTT. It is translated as CATSDQRAGEPHF.

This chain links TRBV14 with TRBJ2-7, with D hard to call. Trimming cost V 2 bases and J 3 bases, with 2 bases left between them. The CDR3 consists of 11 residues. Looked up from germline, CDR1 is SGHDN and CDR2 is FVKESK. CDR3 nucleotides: TGTGCCAGCAGCCAACTCTACGAGCAGTACTTC. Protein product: CASSQLYEQYF.

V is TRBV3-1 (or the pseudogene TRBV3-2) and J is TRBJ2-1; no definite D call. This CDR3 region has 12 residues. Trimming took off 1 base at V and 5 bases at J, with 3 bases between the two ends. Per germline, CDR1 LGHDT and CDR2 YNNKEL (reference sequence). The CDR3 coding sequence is TGTGCCAGCAGCCAAGTTAACAATGAGCAGTTCTTC. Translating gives CASSQVNNEQFF.

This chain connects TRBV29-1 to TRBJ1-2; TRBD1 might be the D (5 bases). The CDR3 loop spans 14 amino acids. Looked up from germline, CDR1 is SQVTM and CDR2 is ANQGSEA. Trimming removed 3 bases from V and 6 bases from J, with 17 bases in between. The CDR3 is CSVENTKGQDGYTF. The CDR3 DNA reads TGCAGCGTTGAGAACACAAAGGGGCAAGATGGCTACACCTTC.

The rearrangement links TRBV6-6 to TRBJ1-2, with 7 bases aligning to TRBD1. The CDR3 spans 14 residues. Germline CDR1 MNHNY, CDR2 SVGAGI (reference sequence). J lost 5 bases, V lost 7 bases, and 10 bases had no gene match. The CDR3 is CASIPQGGRYGYTF. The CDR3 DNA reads TGTGCCAGCATCCCCCAGGGGGGAAGATATGGCTACACCTTC.

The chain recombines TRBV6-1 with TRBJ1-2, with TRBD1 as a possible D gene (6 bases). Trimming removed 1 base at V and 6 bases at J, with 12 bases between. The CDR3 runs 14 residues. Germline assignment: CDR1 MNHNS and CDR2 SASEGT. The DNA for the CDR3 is TGTGCCAGCAGTGAAGGGCAGGGGTATAATGGCTACACCTTC. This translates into CASSEGQGYNGYTF.

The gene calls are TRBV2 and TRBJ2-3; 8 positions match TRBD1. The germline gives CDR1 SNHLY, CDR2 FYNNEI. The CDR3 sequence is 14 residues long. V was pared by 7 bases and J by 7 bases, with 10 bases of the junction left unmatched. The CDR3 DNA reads TGTGCCAGCATTAACCGGACAGGGTCACATACGCAGTATTTT. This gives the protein CASINRTGSHTQYF. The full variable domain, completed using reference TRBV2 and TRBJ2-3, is EPEVTQTPSHQVTQMGQEVILRCVPISNHLYFYWYRQILGQKVEFLVSFYNNEISEKSEIFDDQFSVERPDGSNFTLKIRSTKLEDSAMYFCASINRTGSHTQYFGPGTRLTVL.

For the CDR3, the DNA is TGTGCCACCAGGGAGGACCCCAACACTGAAGCTTTCTTT. Amino acid sequence: CATREDPNTEAFF. The chain carries TRBV12-3 or TRBV12-4 and TRBJ1-1; possibly TRBD1 for D (5 bases). This CDR3 is 13 amino acids long. Trimming took off 10 bases at V and 2 bases at J, with 14 bases between the two ends.

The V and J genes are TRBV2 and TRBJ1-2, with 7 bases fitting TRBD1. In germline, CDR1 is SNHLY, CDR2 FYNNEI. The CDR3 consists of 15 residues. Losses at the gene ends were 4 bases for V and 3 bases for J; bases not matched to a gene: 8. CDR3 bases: TGTGCCAGCAGTGGAAGCAGGGGGAAGGACTATGGCTACACCTTC. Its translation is CASSGSRGKDYGYTF.

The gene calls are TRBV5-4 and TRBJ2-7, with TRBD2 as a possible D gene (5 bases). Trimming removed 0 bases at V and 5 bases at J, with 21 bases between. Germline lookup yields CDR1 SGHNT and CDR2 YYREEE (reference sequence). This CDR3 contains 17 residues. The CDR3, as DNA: TGTGCCAGCAGCTTGGATTCGGGTGGGCCAGCGGTCGACGAGCAGTACTTC. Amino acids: CASSLDSGGPAVDEQYF. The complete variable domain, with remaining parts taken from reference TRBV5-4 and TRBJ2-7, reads ETGVTQSPTHLIKTRGQQVTLRCSSQSGHNTVSWYQQALGQGPQFIFQYYREEENGRGNFPPRFSGLQFPNYSSELNVNALELDDSALYLCASSLDSGGPAVDEQYFGPGTRLTVT.

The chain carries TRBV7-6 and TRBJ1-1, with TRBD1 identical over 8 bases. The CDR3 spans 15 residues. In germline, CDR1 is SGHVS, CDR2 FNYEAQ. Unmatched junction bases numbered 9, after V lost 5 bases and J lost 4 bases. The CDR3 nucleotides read TGTGCCAGCAGCCAACGACAGGGGCCTCGCACTGAAGCTTTCTTT. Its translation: CASSQRQGPRTEAFF.

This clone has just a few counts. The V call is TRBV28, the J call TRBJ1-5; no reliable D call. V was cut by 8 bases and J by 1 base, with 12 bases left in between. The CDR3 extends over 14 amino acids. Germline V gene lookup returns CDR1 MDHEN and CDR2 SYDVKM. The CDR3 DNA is TGTGCCAGCCGCCACAGTGAGAGCAATCAGCCCCAGCATTTT. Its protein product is CASRHSESNQPQHF.

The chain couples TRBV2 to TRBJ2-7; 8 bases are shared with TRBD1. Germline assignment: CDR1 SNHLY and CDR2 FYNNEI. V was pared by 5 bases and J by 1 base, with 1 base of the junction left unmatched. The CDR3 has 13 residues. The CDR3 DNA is TGTGCCAGCAGTCGGGACAGGTCCTACGAGCAGTACTTC. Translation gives CASSRDRSYEQYF.

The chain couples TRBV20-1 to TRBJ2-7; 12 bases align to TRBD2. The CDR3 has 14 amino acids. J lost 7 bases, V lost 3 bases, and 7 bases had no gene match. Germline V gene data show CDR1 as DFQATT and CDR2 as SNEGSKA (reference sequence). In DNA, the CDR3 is TGCAGTGCTAGTCCGACTAGCGGGGGTTGGGAGCAGTACTTC. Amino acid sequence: CSASPTSGGWEQYF.

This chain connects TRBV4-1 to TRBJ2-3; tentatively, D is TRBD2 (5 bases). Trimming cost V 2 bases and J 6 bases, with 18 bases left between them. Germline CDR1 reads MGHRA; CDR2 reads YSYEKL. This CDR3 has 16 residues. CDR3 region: CASSQFFGEFMDTQYF. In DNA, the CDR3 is TGCGCCAGCAGCCAATTTTTTGGGGAGTTCATGGATACGCAGTATTTT.

The CDR3 protein is CATSDPTGYGYTF. The DNA of the CDR3 is TGTGCCACCAGTGACCCGACAGGGTATGGCTACACCTTC. The V gene is TRBV24-1, the J gene TRBJ1-2, with TRBD1 identical over 7 bases. Germline V lookup: CDR1 KGHDR, CDR2 SFDVKD. CDR3 length: 13 residues. J was trimmed by 5 bases and V by 4 bases; bases with no gene match: 3.

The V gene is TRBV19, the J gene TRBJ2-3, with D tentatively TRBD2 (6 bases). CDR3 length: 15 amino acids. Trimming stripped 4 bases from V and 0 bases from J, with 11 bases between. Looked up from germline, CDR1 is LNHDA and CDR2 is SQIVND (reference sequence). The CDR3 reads CASSRYGGSTDTQYF. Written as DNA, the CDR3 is TGTGCCAGTAGTAGGTATGGGGGGAGCACAGATACGCAGTATTTT.

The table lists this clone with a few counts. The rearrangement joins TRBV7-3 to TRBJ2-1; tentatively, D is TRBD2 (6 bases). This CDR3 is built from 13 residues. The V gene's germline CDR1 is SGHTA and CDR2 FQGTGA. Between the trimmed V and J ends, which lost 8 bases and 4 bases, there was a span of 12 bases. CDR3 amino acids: CASSRGSYNEQFF. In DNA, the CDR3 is TGTGCCAGCTCCCGGGGGTCGTACAATGAGCAGTTCTTC.

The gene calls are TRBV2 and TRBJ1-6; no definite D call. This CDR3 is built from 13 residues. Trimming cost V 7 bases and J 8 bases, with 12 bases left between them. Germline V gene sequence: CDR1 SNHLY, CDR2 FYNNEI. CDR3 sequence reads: CASMAGSYSPLHF. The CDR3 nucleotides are TGTGCCAGCATGGCAGGATCGTATTCACCCCTCCACTTT. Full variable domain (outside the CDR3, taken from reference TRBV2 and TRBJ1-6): EPEVTQTPSHQVTQMGQEVILRCVPISNHLYFYWYRQILGQKVEFLVSFYNNEISEKSEIFDDQFSVERPDGSNFTLKIRSTKLEDSAMYFCASMAGSYSPLHFGNGTRLTVT.